The 17 T cell receptor beta chains given below trace back to one sample, sequenced in a study of graft-versus-host responses after intestinal transplantation. Using immunoSEQ multiplex PCR, the repertoire was profiled, and TCRdb retains in-frame clones only, with some absent. The repertoire holds around 110,000 clones, more than 80% seen once, with roughly 0.23% in the top ten. These TCRs are of unknown antigen specificity. Sequenced here: unstimulated CD4+ T cells sorted from spleen or lymph node cells, sampled before transplant. The receptors shown here come from a human donor who was the organ donor for an intestinal transplant.

The J gene is TRBJ2-2, the V gene TRBV6-5; no firm D call. V was shortened by 5 bases and J by 2 bases, with 3 bases between the two germline ends. Germline V gene sequence: CDR1 MNHEY, CDR2 SVGAGI. The CDR3 runs to 12 residues. The CDR3 reads CASSANTGELFF. The CDR3 DNA reads as TGTGCCAGCAGTGCAAACACCGGGGAGCTGTTTTTT.

This clone appeared once. This chain joins TRBV7-9 and TRBJ2-5; TRBD2 might be the D (6 bases). Per the germline V gene, CDR1 is SEHNR and CDR2 is FQNEAQ (reference sequence). Trimming removed 8 bases at V and 4 bases at J, with 17 bases between. The CDR3 has 14 residues. The CDR3 region has the DNA TGTGCCAGCGGGCGAGGAGGGTTGAGAGAGACCCAGTACTTC. This translates into CASGRGGLRETQYF.

V is TRBV6-5 and J is TRBJ2-7; either TRBD1 or TRBD2 may fit D (5 bases each). The CDR3 consists of 14 residues. Trimming stripped 2 bases from V and 3 bases from J, with 11 bases between. CDR1 MNHEY and CDR2 SVGAGI come from the germline V gene. Here the CDR3 DNA reads TGTGCCAGCAGTTACACCGGGACGGGCTACGAGCAGTACTTC. Amino acids: CASSYTGTGYEQYF.

Concerning this clone: A read error may account for a junction end that differs from germline. The same CDR3 also results from other DNA sequences found in this sample. V is TRBV18 and J is TRBJ1-2; D call uncertain. The CDR3 sequence is 12 residues long. The germline gives CDR1 KGHSH, CDR2 LQKENI. As DNA, the CDR3 is TGCGCCAGCTCACCAAAAAGCTATGGCTACACCTTC. It specifies CASSPKSYGYTF. The full variable domain, rest sourced from reference TRBV18 and TRBJ1-2, is NAGVMQNPRHLVRRRGQEARLRCSPMKGHSHVYWYRQLPEEGLKFMVYLQKENIIDESGMPKERFSAEFPKEGPSILRIQQVVRGDSAAYFCASSPKSYGYTFGSGTRLTVV.

Notes on this clone: The sample has other DNA sequences that encode this CDR3 too. The chain has TRBV5-1 and TRBJ2-1; D not certain. The CDR3 is 11 amino acids. V lost 3 bases, J lost 4 bases, and 2 bases lay in between. CDR1 is SGHRS and CDR2 is YFSETQ in the germline V gene. This CDR3 reads CASSSYNEQFF. The CDR3 nucleotides read TGCGCCAGCAGCTCTTACAATGAGCAGTTCTTC. Supplemented by reference TRBV5-1 and TRBJ2-1, the full variable domain reads KAGVTQTPRYLIKTRGQQVTLSCSPISGHRSVSWYQQTPGQGLQFLFEYFSETQRNKGNFPGRFSGRQFSNSRSEMNVSTLELGDSALYLCASSSYNEQFFGPGTRLTVL.

The chain combines TRBV4-1 with TRBJ1-5, with D tentatively TRBD1 (6 bases). CDR3 size: 13 residues. Looked up from germline, CDR1 is MGHRA and CDR2 is YSYEKL. V lost 6 bases, J lost 7 bases, and 13 bases lay in between. Here the CDR3 reads CASSPLGGQPQHF. CDR3 coding DNA: TGCGCCAGCAGTCCCCTCGGGGGCCAGCCCCAGCATTTT.

The chain recombines TRBV18 with TRBJ2-1, with D maybe TRBD1 (5 bases). V lost 0 bases and J 6 bases, leaving 9 bases between the germline ends. Germline values: CDR1 KGHSH, CDR2 LQKENI. This CDR3 contains 14 residues. The CDR3 coding sequence is TGTGCCAGCTCACCACCGGACATCCGCAATGAGCAGTTCTTC. Translating gives CASSPPDIRNEQFF.

The chain recombines TRBV30 with TRBJ1-5; D may be TRBD1 (5 bases). This CDR3 is built from 14 residues. Germline V gives CDR1 GTSNPN, CDR2 SVGIG (reference sequence). V was clipped by 5 bases and J by 0 bases, with 11 bases between them. CDR3 coding DNA: TGTGCCTGGGGGGCCGCTTATAGCAATCAGCCCCAGCATTTT. Its translation is CAWGAAYSNQPQHF.

The chain combines TRBV7-2 with TRBJ1-3; TRBD1 might be the D (5 bases). V was cut by 5 bases and J by 5 bases, with 10 bases left in between. The germline V gene has CDR1 SGHTA and CDR2 FQGNSA. The length of the CDR3 is 13 residues. The CDR3 coding sequence is TGTGCCAGCAGCACGGGACGGCGAAACACCATATATTTT. It codes for CASSTGRRNTIYF. The entire variable domain, with the rest obtained from reference TRBV7-2 and TRBJ1-3, is as follows: GAGVSQSPSNKVTEKGKDVELRCDPISGHTALYWYRQSLGQGLEFLIYFQGNSAPDKSGLPSDRFSAERTGGSVSTLTIQRTQQEDSAVYLCASSTGRRNTIYFGEGSWLTVV.

V usage is TRBV2 and J usage is TRBJ2-1; D is possibly TRBD2 (5 bases). The CDR3 covers 13 residues. CDR1 is SNHLY, CDR2 FYNNEI, per germline. V was trimmed by 6 bases and J by 2 bases, leaving 8 bases between them. In nucleotides, the CDR3 is TGTGCCAGCAGACGGGGAACCTACAATGAGCAGTTCTTC. Translating it yields CASRRGTYNEQFF.

The CDR3 reads CASSLGVARGRELFF. CDR3 sequence (DNA): TGTGCCAGCAGCTTAGGTGTCGCGCGAGGCCGGGAGCTGTTTTTT. The chain links TRBV7-2 to TRBJ2-2; unclear D gene. Deletions cut 1 base from V and 9 bases from J, with 15 bases between. The CDR3 totals 15 residues. Germline V lookup: CDR1 SGHTA, CDR2 FQGNSA.

V gene TRBV7-9 combines with J gene TRBJ2-1, with D possibly being TRBD2 (6 bases). Germline values: CDR1 SEHNR, CDR2 FQNEAQ (reference sequence). V lost 5 bases to trimming and J lost 3 bases, with 17 bases between them. This CDR3 comprises 16 residues. The CDR3 here is CASSPYPPDYYNEQFF. The CDR3 DNA reads as TGTGCCAGCAGCCCCTACCCTCCGGACTACTACAATGAGCAGTTCTTC.

This chain uses TRBV5-6 with TRBJ2-3; 7 nucleotides match TRBD2. Germline CDR1 SGHDT, CDR2 YYEEEE. This CDR3 has 16 amino acids. V dropped 1 base and J dropped 3; count of bases not matched to a gene: 8. CDR3 sequence (DNA): TGTGCCAGCAGCTTGACCCTGGGCGGGAGAACAGATACGCAGTATTTT. The encoded protein is CASSLTLGGRTDTQYF.

This chain links TRBV12-2 with TRBJ2-2; no DNA check was done on the table's D call, TRBD2. TRBV12-2 is a pseudogene locus. The CDR3 sequence is 17 residues long. The CDR3 is CASRLRFLAGNTGELFF. The CDR3 DNA is TGTGCAAGTCGTCTTAGGTTTCTAGCGGGAAACACCGGGGAGCTGTTTTTT.

The V call is TRBV2, the J call TRBJ2-7; D may be TRBD1 (7 bases). V dropped 2 bases and J dropped 5 bases, with 13 bases sitting between them. CDR1 is SNHLY and CDR2 is FYNNEI in the germline V gene. The CDR3 has 14 residues. CDR3: CASSERQGGHEQYF. The CDR3 DNA sequence: TGTGCCAGCAGTGAACGACAGGGAGGCCACGAGCAGTACTTC.

The V and J genes are TRBV5-8 and TRBJ2-1; D ambiguous. Trimming removed 0 bases from V and 3 bases from J, with 4 bases in between. The CDR3 extends over 13 amino acids. Germline V gene data show CDR1 as SGHTS and CDR2 as YDEGEE. As DNA, the CDR3 is TGTGCCAGCAGCTTGGTATACTACAATGAGCAGTTCTTC. Protein sequence: CASSLVYYNEQFF.

In this sample, this clone turned up once. V gene TRBV28 combines with J gene TRBJ1-4; TRBD1 is a possible D gene (6 bases). Trimming removed 6 bases from V and 7 bases from J, with 18 bases in between. This CDR3 is 15 amino acids long. Per the germline V gene, CDR1 is MDHEN and CDR2 is SYDVKM. The CDR3 region has the DNA TGTGCCAGCAGCACAGCTCGGGGGGCAGTTGAAAAACTGTTTTTT. Protein sequence: CASSTARGAVEKLFF.